The entry below gives a single T cell receptor (beta chain) sequence along with its context. Its binding antigen is unknown. No base qualities exist here, and no much larger clone lies one base off it. This record belongs to a study of STAT3 mutations in large granular lymphocyte leukemia (dated by TCRdb to between 2019 and 2020). Context from the whole study: Canonical activating STAT3 mutations were detected in roughly half of the longitudinally sequenced T-LGLL patients. To reconstruct clonal hierarchy and dynamics, serial deep sequencing of TCRbeta CDR3 and STAT3 was performed in patients with T-cell large granular lymphocyte leukemia. From an initial cohort of approximately 200 LGL patients, roughly 17 representative T-LGLL cases were chosen for longitudinal sequencing of TCRbeta and STAT3. Two patients with natural killer LGL leukemia were also sequenced longitudinally as controls within the study. Patients were sequenced at around 4 time points on average, with the number of samplings per patient ranging from 2 to 8. Over half of the T-LGLL patients were given one or more immunosuppressive therapy regimens, and 40% of the treated patients had a hematologic response. What the study reported, not specific to this receptor: Persisting codominant clonotypes in some patients meant a small but highly pathogenic clone may have been missed. TCR clonotype switching after therapy was observed in about 35% of the 18 patients, and all newly emerging clones were found to be STAT3 wild type. Because no samples were available when a clone first appeared, clonal expansion was inferred from samplings taken at other points. The burden of the dominant TCR clone was higher than the STAT3 mutant burden in several patients, which suggests that the STAT3 mutation arose secondarily inside a clone that had already expanded. Variable intervals between samplings and differing treatment regimens complicated linking therapy response to changes in TCR clonal burden. At least one immunodominant TCRbeta clonotype was present in every T-LGLL patient, and multiple immunodominant subclonotypes appeared in about half of the T-LGLL patients.

Via the germline V gene, CDR1 is SGHDN and CDR2 FVKESK. Germline trimming amounts to 2 bases on V and 6 bases on J, with 13 as the count of junction bases outside the gene matches. The CDR3 goes from the cysteine to the phenylalanine over 16 residues. CDR3 DNA only is kept here, 48 bases in frame from base 1. DNA was extracted from blood mononuclear cells, and the same DNA was used for both TCR and STAT3 sequencing. TCRbeta libraries were sequenced on an Illumina MiSeq, and an average of about 41,000 productive templates per sample was obtained. The immunoSEQ assay, which uses multiplex PCR amplification, was used to generate TCRbeta CDR3 libraries. Per the original workflow: Repertoire diversity was calculated as previously defined, with values near 0 taken to indicate extremely monoclonal samples. This is the immuneACCESS table as TCRdb keeps it, with only in-frame sequences that have V and J called. A part of the clones is gone; compared with another copy, unresolved V genes explain less than half, and the rest is unexplained. V and J calls and clone size are as listed in that table; D and trimming were resolved from the DNA. Counted in this sample were roughly 35,000 clones; around nine tenths of them appeared once. The ten top clones hold 0.43% of the sample.

The rearrangement combines TRBV14 with TRBJ2-7; 7 bases in between match TRBD1. The TCR originated in a human donor with T large granular lymphocyte leukemia. Some clones in this sample may be carry-over from other donors' samples. The sequencing sample was made of PBMCs. The nucleotides are TGTGCCAGCAGCCAACCCGACAGGGCCAGTGTGGGCGAGCAGTACTTC. Its translation is CASSQPDRASVGEQYF.